This TCR beta chain was captured in a study of control samples from healthy donors and cancer patients. The CDR3 runs 14 residues. Trimming shortened V by 3 bases and J by 3 bases, and 9 bases separated the two germline ends. Germline CDR1 and CDR2: SEHNR and FQNEAQ (reference sequence). Method: immunoSEQ multiplex PCR; TCRdb's copy keeps in-frame clones and lacks some. The table records around 250,000 clones, about 80% of them present only once. Sequencing input: PBMCs. The source is a woman aged 60 to 75 with lung cancer. The V gene is TRBV7-9, the J gene TRBJ1-5; D remains ambiguous. The CDR3 region is CASSLAGANQPQHF. The CDR3 DNA sequence: TGTGCCAGCAGCTTGGCAGGCGCCAATCAGCCCCAGCATTTT.